This TCR beta chain was captured by sequencing in a study of glioma-infiltrating T cells after dendritic cell vaccination. As for time point: after dendritic cell vaccination, including at tumor progression/relapse. TCRdb keeps only in-frame clones here, not all; method: immunoSEQ multiplex PCR. This sample yields tens of thousands of clones, of which around 87% are seen a single time; approximately 2.4% belongs to the top ten. This receptor was identified in a human donor with glioblastoma. The sequences come from blood, collected after dendritic cell vaccination.

The CDR3 sequence is CASSEERTAFGYTF. CDR3 nucleotide sequence: TGTGCCAGCAGTGAAGAGCGGACAGCCTTTGGCTACACCTTC. The chain is built from TRBV2 and TRBJ1-2, with a possible D match to TRBD1 (6 bases). The CDR3 contains 14 residues. CDR1 is SNHLY and CDR2 is FYNNEI in the germline V gene. The V end lost 1 base, the J end lost 7 bases, and 13 bases lay between the germline ends.